Given below is one T cell receptor beta chain in context. No antigen is known for it. Base qualities are missing; no much larger clone stands one base away. The sample is drawn from a study of cytomegalovirus exposure and HLA in healthy donors (dated by TCRdb to about 2017). As for the study more broadly: According to an earlier analysis of 587 of the donors, about 170 million T cells yielded 100 million or so unique TCR beta sequences and approximately 280 Gb of sequence data. An early release covering 550 to 700 HLA-typed donors comprised about 300 gigabases of sequencing data and about 90 million unique TCR sequences. Of the approximately 400 genotyped donors, around 81% fell in the genetic ancestry cluster associated with self-reported Caucasian donors. The study was designed to test whether signatures of past pathogen exposure could be identified by cataloging public T cell receptors. The study used immunosequencing to profile the T cell repertoires of approximately 640 subjects and linked those repertoires to cytomegalovirus serostatus. Along with the roughly 700-subject first cohort, a separate validation cohort of 120 different subjects was used. To predict cytomegalovirus infection status, the study brought together high-throughput TCR immunosequencing, statistical association of individual TCRs with disease status, and machine learning. A later analysis re-analyzed previously published TCR beta repertoires from about 600 donors and added high-resolution HLA genotyping to study TCR occurrence patterns. In the later analysis, no new phenotypic data were used to find candidate immune exposures; instead, reliance was placed on TCR beta sequences and their occurrence across donors. To decide whether each TCR beta V gene segment behaved as functional or pseudogenic, an earlier analysis of some 580 of the donors relied on high-throughput TCR beta sequencing. Donor age, sex, ethnicity and CMV serostatus were collected together with the repertoire data. In a later genetic analysis, genome-wide SNP genotypes for about 55% of the roughly 700 donors were used, and that subset was treated as a discovery cohort. All discovery cohort repertoires had been generated using a single sequencing platform. HLA typing included class I and class II loci at four-digit resolution. Typing coverage varied by locus: about 629-630 donors for A, B, C, DRB1 and DQB1; more than 500 for DQA1; about 600 for DPA1; around 490 for DPB1. Several DR-DQ haplotypes were treated as single units for association and clustering because of strong linkage in the cohort. On average, about 200,000 unique TCR beta nucleotide sequences were sequenced per donor among 350 to 400 genotyped donors of the cohort, with about 17% of those sequences being non-productive.

The cohort comprised 710 or so healthy bone marrow donors. At the time of sampling, every cohort member was nominally healthy, though immune exposures that went unrecorded were likely present. The donor tested CMV seropositive, placing the donor among the 250 to 350 seropositive members of the cohort. A peripheral blood sample was provided by each donor, and peripheral blood mononuclear cells were used for TCR beta sequencing. The Qiagen DNeasy Blood Extraction Kit was used to extract genomic DNA from the blood cell samples. Beyond this particular receptor, the publication reports: Assigning TCR associations to individual alleles was difficult when HLA alleles, especially DR and DQ, strongly co-occurred. CMV serostatus was the only immune exposure information available for the cohort. Compared with the 666-donor mean, donors in an Asian-associated ancestry cluster had fewer N-insertions in productive TCRs, according to a later genetic analysis. A later analysis found that HLA-associated TCR beta chains were more clonally expanded and had lower generation probabilities than equally common non-associated chains. The presence/absence analyses assumed that sequencing depth was roughly uniform across donors, and that assumption may not be true. Seventeen rarely observed V segments, including chromosome 9 orphons, were excluded from the earlier analysis of some 590 of the donors because counts were too low. HLA typing was unavailable for some donors at each locus, so association tests used only the typed subset. V-gene and J-gene trimming of TCR beta chains was associated with a missense DCLRE1C variant in a later genetic analysis, and the association was replicated in an independent cohort. A few of the identified cytomegalovirus-associated TCR beta chains were confirmed in vitro to be specific for cytomegalovirus antigens. In a later analysis, TCR association rates were found to vary across HLA loci, with the most associated TCRs seen for DRB1 alleles and the fewest for HLA-C alleles. In the study, around 150 TCR beta chains were listed as associated with cytomegalovirus. A further reported finding was that TCR beta sequences accurately predicted the HLA-A and HLA-B alleles for most subjects in the first cohort. Several of the top co-occurrence clusters appeared to be linked to parvovirus B19, influenza, CMV and Epstein-Barr virus, according to a later analysis. Most CMV-associated TCR beta chains appeared to be HLA-restricted in a later analysis, and the HLA associations seemed to be driven largely by CMV exposure. In this cohort, only TCR beta chains were sequenced, and detectable features were limited by the absence of alpha or paired-chain data. The classifier was reported to diagnose cytomegalovirus status with high specificity and sensitivity in both the original cohort and the validation cohort. Broadly in line with IMGT annotations, most TCR beta V segments showed up in productive rearrangements about 87% or about 30% of the time in an earlier analysis of approximately 600 of the donors. Because the 87-base-pair reads could not distinguish some IMGT-functional V segments, including TRBV6-2 and TRBV6-3, those segments were excluded. A cluster of highly shared sequence variants was judged likely to be a technical artifact of the sequencing pipeline. While some public TCRs were present in many individuals, most TCR sequences turned up only very rarely across donors. Linkage disequilibrium might explain the correlated functional status among segregating V segments, but an unknown experimental factor could not be excluded. At a false discovery rate of 0.05, a later analysis linked 16,000 or so TCR beta sequences to specific HLA alleles. According to the authors, the approach could potentially be generalized to other disease states and immunological phenotypes.

Libraries were prepared through the immunoSEQ multiplex PCR assay. For the multiplex PCR, a mixture combining 60 forward primers for TCR Vbeta segments and 13 reverse primers for TCR Jbeta segments was used. Amplification of the CDR3 region of rearranged TCR beta genes was performed with a multiplex PCR assay on genomic DNA. Amplified TCR beta libraries were sequenced as 87-base-pair reads on the Illumina HiSeq System. Concerning the study's data processing: Across the 500 to 850 repertoires, a later analysis counted 80 million or so unique TCR beta chains, around 11 million of which were shared by at least two donors. To remove PCR and sequencing errors, raw reads were error-corrected and collapsed into unique sequences using a nearest-neighbor algorithm that merged closely related sequences. To assign V, D and J gene segments, CDR3 sequences were aligned to IMGT reference sequences. For a sequence to be retained, a match of at least six nucleotides to both a V gene segment and a J gene segment was required. A rearrangement was called productive if the CDR3 had no stop codons and remained in frame with V and J, and every other rearrangement was called non-productive. Following IMGT convention, CDR3 was defined as the stretch from the second conserved V-encoded cysteine up to the conserved J-encoded phenylalanine. Sequences without an unambiguous match to a single V gene segment were excluded from the earlier analysis of 450 to 750 of the donors. An earlier analysis of 587 of the donors classified V segments as functional when productive rearrangements were above 56.7% and as segregating when the standard deviation between donors was above 5%. To diagnose cytomegalovirus status from the catalog of TCR beta chain sequences, a statistical classification framework was built. In a later analysis, TCR nucleotide sequences were compared against IMGT/GENE-DB human TR gene sequences so that V and J genes could be assigned. The TCRdist pipeline was used in a later analysis to assign CDR3 sequences and most-parsimonious VDJ recombination scenarios. A later analysis defined each TCR beta chain by its CDR3 amino acid sequence plus V-gene family, and excluded reads lacking a unique V-gene family. To address suspected cross-contamination and a sequencing artifact, a later analysis removed approximately 600 highly shared, low-generation-probability nucleotide sequences. In a later analysis, a clonal expansion index was calculated for each public chain from normalized within-repertoire ranks of inferred template counts. Generation probabilities in a later analysis came from a VDJ recombination model fitted to out-of-frame rearrangements, and those results were checked against IGoR. In a later analysis, TCR-TCR, TCR-HLA and TCR-CMV co-occurrence was scored with hypergeometric tests, and a repertoire-size bias correction was applied to TCR pairs. A later analysis estimated false discovery rates by permuting HLA or CMV assignments 20 times. A later analysis grouped co-occurring TCRs with DBSCAN, adding TCRdist sequence similarity when clustering within HLA-allele-positive subsets. Co-occurrence clustering excluded repertoires with fewer than 30,000 or more than 120,000 public chains, plus five with anomalous nucleotide sharing. Imported from immuneACCESS, the table was reduced by TCRdb to in-frame sequences with V and J called. These copies leave out some clones; in studies compared against another copy, an unresolved V gene accounts for under half, and the cause of the remainder is not known. V, J and clone size are taken as reported in that table, and D and trimming were inferred from the DNA itself. For this sample there are approximately 200,000 clones; 70% to 80% appear just once. Together, the top ten hold approximately 1.5% of the sample.

According to the germline V gene (reference sequence), CDR1 reads GTSNPN and CDR2 reads SVGIG. V loses 3 bases, J loses 0 bases, and the germline ends lie 12 bases apart. The CDR3 numbers 15 residues from cysteine through phenylalanine. This entry keeps only the CDR3 DNA: 45 bases, framed from base 1. The receptor comes from a girl aged 5-17 years in good health and CMV-seropositive. The rearrangement combines TRBV30 with TRBJ1-3; the D gene is possibly TRBD1, with 6 bases matching. Sequenced material: PBMCs. The nucleotides read TGTGCCTGGAGCCCAGGGGTTTCCTCTGGAAACACCATATATTTT. Translation gives CAWSPGVSSGNTIYF.